This is a list of T cell receptor beta chains from one sample in a study of blood T cell repertoires in COVID-19. Clones were read by immunoSEQ multiplex PCR, and TCRdb kept only the in-frame ones, dropping some. The table includes 200,000 to 250,000 clones, 80% to 90% detected once. The sample consisted of PBMCs or T cells enriched from blood (not recorded which). These TCRs come from a woman under 40 who had been exposed to COVID-19. CDR3s include the opening cysteine and the closing phenylalanine or tryptophan. The D gene is left open where the match is weak. Expanded clones are given a class, and other clones once, few, many or no size at all.

>TRBD1|TRBV9|TRBJ1-2|NA
TGTGCCAGCAGCGTGGGGCTTGGACAGGGGAAAGGCTACACCTTC
CASSVGLGQGKGYTF
>TRBD1|TRBV5-1|TRBJ2-7|NA
TGCGCCAGCAGCGCGGACCGGGACAGGGGAACGTACGAGCAGTACTTC
CASSADRDRGTYEQYF
>TRBD1|TRBV7-3|TRBJ1-2|NA
TGTGCCAGCAGCTTGGGACAGGACTATGGCTACACCTTC
CASSLGQDYGYTF
>TRBD2|TRBV7-6|TRBJ2-1|NA
TGTGCCAGCAGCTCGCACACATATCCTAGCGGTGAGCAGTTCTTC
CASSSHTYPSGEQFF
>NA|TRBV18|TRBJ1-4|NA
TGTGCCAGCTCAACCGCGGGGCCTGCCCGGAATGAAAAACTGTTTTTT
CASSTAGPARNEKLFF
>NA|TRBV7-9|TRBJ2-5|NA
TGTGCCAGCACTCCCGTCGGGGAGACCCAGTACTTC
CASTPVGETQYF
>NA|TRBV6-1|TRBJ1-2|many
TGTGCCAGCAGTGAACCAGGTAGTCATGGCTACACCTTC
CASSEPGSHGYTF
>NA|TRBV7-9|TRBJ2-7|NA
TGTGCCAGCAGCCTCGGAACAGGGACCTCCTACGAGCAGTACTTC
CASSLGTGTSYEQYF
>TRBD2|TRBV12-5|TRBJ2-7|NA
TGTGCTAGTAGTTGGACTGTCAGGGAGGGCGAGCAGTACTTC
CASSWTVREGEQYF
>TRBD1|TRBV20-1|TRBJ2-7|NA
TGCAGTGCTAGTCCAGGACAGGGCTCCTCCGAGCAGTACTTC
CSASPGQGSSEQYF
>NA|TRBV3-1/TRBV3-2|TRBJ2-5|NA
TGTGCCAGCAGCCCCCGTTTGTGGGGGGTGGAAGAGACCCAGTACTTC
CASSPRLWGVEETQYF
>NA|TRBV12-3/TRBV12-4|TRBJ1-6|NA
TGTGCCAGCAGTTTACAGGTTAATTCACCCCTCCACTTT
CASSLQVNSPLHF
>NA|TRBV6-1|TRBJ2-3|NA
TGTGCCAGCAGTGATGTCGGGTCAGATACGCAGTATTTT
CASSDVGSDTQYF
>NA|TRBV5-6|TRBJ1-4|NA
TGTGCCAGCAGCTCCAGGGGCCTCTCAACTAATGAAAAACTGTTTTTT
CASSSRGLSTNEKLFF
>NA|TRBV11-3|TRBJ1-1|NA
TGTGCCAGCAGTCAACGGGGGGGCACTGAAGCTTTCTTT
CASSQRGGTEAFF
>NA|TRBV5-5|TRBJ1-4|NA
TGTGCCAGCAGCCCTCCGGCGGGCGCTAATGAAAAACTGTTTTTT
CASSPPAGANEKLFF
>TRBD2|TRBV5-1|TRBJ2-3|NA
TGCGCCAGCAGCCCCGGGGGGTACACAGATACGCAGTATTTT
CASSPGGYTDTQYF
>TRBD2|TRBV18|TRBJ2-5|NA
TGTGCCAGTAGCGGGCTACAAGAGACCCAGTACTTC
CASSGLQETQYF
>TRBD2|TRBV2|TRBJ2-5|NA
TGTGCCAGCAGTGACAGGGTAGCGGGAGGACAAGAGACCCAGTACTTC
CASSDRVAGGQETQYF
>NA|TRBV19|TRBJ1-3|NA
TGTGCCAGTAGCCCGAGACAAGCTTCTGGAAACACCATATATTTT
CASSPRQASGNTIYF
>TRBD1|TRBV12-5|TRBJ2-3|NA
TGTGCTAGTGGTTCCCGGCAGGGGGCCACAGATACGCAGTATTTT
CASGSRQGATDTQYF
>TRBD1|TRBV5-1|TRBJ1-5|NA
TGCGCCAGCAGCTTGGGACAGGGGTCTCAGCCCCAGCATTTT
CASSLGQGSQPQHF
>NA|TRBV18|TRBJ2-5|NA
TGTGCCAGCTCACCACGGCTGGAGACCCAGTACTTC
CASSPRLETQYF
>TRBD2|TRBV19|TRBJ2-3|NA
TGTGCCAGTAGTAATGCAGCGGGAGTCCCAGATACGCAGTATTTT
CASSNAAGVPDTQYF
>TRBD1|TRBV25-1|TRBJ2-3|NA
TGTGCCAGCAGTGTTGACAGGGTTAACACAGATACGCAGTATTTT
CASSVDRVNTDTQYF
>NA|TRBV27|TRBJ2-7|NA
TGTGCCAGCAGTTTACAGTACTGGACAGACTACGAGCAGTACTTC
CASSLQYWTDYEQYF
>NA|TRBV1|TRBJ2-2|once
TGCACCAGCAGCCAAGTCGTAGCGGTACTGAACACCGGGGAGCTGTTTTTT
CTSSQVVAVLNTGELFF
>NA|TRBV19|TRBJ1-1|NA
TGTGCCAGTAGTATATCCCGGACACTGAACACTGAAGCTTTCTTT
CASSISRTLNTEAFF
>TRBD2|TRBV28|TRBJ2-1|NA
TGTGCCAGCAGCCAAACTAGCGGGGTCTACAATGAGCAGTTCTTC
CASSQTSGVYNEQFF
>TRBD2|TRBV5-4|TRBJ2-1|NA
TGTGCCAGCAGCTTTCGTAGCGGGGTCTACAATGAGCAGTTCTTC
CASSFRSGVYNEQFF
>NA|TRBV30|TRBJ1-3|NA
TGTGCCGGGGGGCGGGGGCACTCTGGAAACACCATATATTTT
CAGGRGHSGNTIYF
>TRBD2|TRBV12-5|TRBJ2-3|once
TGTGCTAGTGGTTTGCGTCTAGCGGGAGGAATCACGCAGTATTTT
CASGLRLAGGITQYF
>NA|TRBV7-3|TRBJ2-3|once
TGTGCCAGTGAGCTCTCTGCTAGAGCAGATACGCAGTATTTT
CASELSARADTQYF
>TRBD1|TRBV25-1|TRBJ1-1|NA
TGTGCCAGCAGTGAAACAGGGGCGGGCACTGAAGCTTTCTTT
CASSETGAGTEAFF
>TRBD2|TRBV5-1|TRBJ2-7|NA
TGCGCCAGCAGCTGGACTAGCGGGATCTCCTACGAGCAGTACTTC
CASSWTSGISYEQYF
>TRBD2|TRBV15|TRBJ2-1|NA
TGTGCCACCAGCATTCGGACTAGCGGCGAGCAGTTCTTC
CATSIRTSGEQFF
>TRBD1|TRBV3-1/TRBV3-2|TRBJ2-3|NA
TGTGCCAGCAGCCCCCCGGGGACAGGGGGCATTGATACGCAGTATTTT
CASSPPGTGGIDTQYF
>NA|TRBV28|TRBJ1-4|NA
TGTGCCAGCAGCCCCAGACAGGCAAATGAAAAACTGTTTTTT
CASSPRQANEKLFF
>TRBD1|TRBV18|TRBJ1-4|NA
TGTGCCAGCTCACGGGACAGGATTAATGAAAAACTGTTTTTT
CASSRDRINEKLFF
>TRBD1|TRBV7-2|TRBJ2-5|once
TGTGCCAGCAGCTTAACCCGGACAGGGCCAGAGACCCAGTACTTC
CASSLTRTGPETQYF
>TRBD1|TRBV5-1|TRBJ1-2|few
TGCGCCAGCAGCATAGGGACAGCCTATGGCTACACCTTC
CASSIGTAYGYTF
>NA|TRBV5-4|TRBJ2-3|NA
TGTGCCAGCAGCTTCTGGGCGGGACCAGATACGCAGTATTTT
CASSFWAGPDTQYF
>NA|TRBV6-5|TRBJ1-3|NA
TGTGCCAGCAGTCGTGGGGGGTCTGGAAACACCATATATTTT
CASSRGGSGNTIYF
>TRBD1|TRBV28|TRBJ2-4|NA
TGTGCCAGCAGTTCGCCGGGACAGGGAAACAAAAACATTCAGTACTTC
CASSSPGQGNKNIQYF
>TRBD2|TRBV28|TRBJ2-3|NA
TGTGCCAGCAGTACCGGACTAGCGGGACCTCTCACAGATACGCAGTATTTT
CASSTGLAGPLTDTQYF
>NA|TRBV12-3/TRBV12-4|TRBJ2-7|NA
TGTGCCAGCAGACTTGGACTTTACGAGCAGTACTTC
CASRLGLYEQYF
>NA|TRBV5-1|TRBJ1-1|few
TGCGCCAGCAGTTCGACTTCCGAAGCTTTCTTT
CASSSTSEAFF
>NA|TRBV18|TRBJ1-6|NA
TGTGCCAGCTCATCCCGGGACATCCATAATTCACCCCTCCACTTT
CASSSRDIHNSPLHF
>NA|TRBV27|TRBJ2-3|NA
TGTGCCAGCAGTTTATCGTTTGAATACAAGCAGTATTTT
CASSLSFEYKQYF
>TRBD2|TRBV2|TRBJ2-5|NA
TGTGCCAGGTCATCCCGGACTAGCGGGATTCACGAGACCCAGTACTTC
CARSSRTSGIHETQYF
>TRBD1|TRBV19|TRBJ1-2|NA
TGTGCCAGTAGCGTCCAGGGGGGCTTGGGTTATGGCTACACCTTC
CASSVQGGLGYGYTF
>NA|TRBV2|TRBJ1-2|NA
TGTGCCAGCAGTGCCGGTATCTATGGCTACACCTTC
CASSAGIYGYTF
>TRBD1|TRBV11-2|TRBJ2-7|NA
TGTGCCAGCAGCTTTAGGGGGCGCTACGAGCAGTACTTC
CASSFRGRYEQYF
>NA|TRBV18|TRBJ2-5|NA
TGTGCCAGCTCAGACGGGAAGTACCAAGAGACCCAGTACTTC
CASSDGKYQETQYF
>NA|TRBV2|TRBJ2-7|NA
TGTGCCAGCAGTGAAGACCTAGCTAGCTCCTACGAGCAGTACTTC
CASSEDLASSYEQYF
>TRBD1|TRBV13|TRBJ2-1|NA
TGTGCCAGCAGCCCCGACAGGGGGCTCTCTAAGTTGGATGAGCAGTTCTTC
CASSPDRGLSKLDEQFF
>TRBD2|TRBV30|TRBJ2-1|NA
TGTGCCTGGGAGATTAGCGGGACCTACAATGAGCAGTTCTTC
CAWEISGTYNEQFF
>TRBD1|TRBV6-5|TRBJ1-4|NA
TGTGCCAGCAGTCGGACAGGAGCGCCTGAAAAACTGTTTTTT
CASSRTGAPEKLFF
>TRBD1|TRBV7-9|TRBJ1-3|NA
TGTGCCAGCAGAACCTCGACAGGGGTCTCTGGAAACACCATATATTTT
CASRTSTGVSGNTIYF
>TRBD2|TRBV7-3|TRBJ2-3|NA
TGTGCCAGCAGCAGAACGGGCGTAAGCGGGAGATCAGATACGCAGTATTTT
CASSRTGVSGRSDTQYF